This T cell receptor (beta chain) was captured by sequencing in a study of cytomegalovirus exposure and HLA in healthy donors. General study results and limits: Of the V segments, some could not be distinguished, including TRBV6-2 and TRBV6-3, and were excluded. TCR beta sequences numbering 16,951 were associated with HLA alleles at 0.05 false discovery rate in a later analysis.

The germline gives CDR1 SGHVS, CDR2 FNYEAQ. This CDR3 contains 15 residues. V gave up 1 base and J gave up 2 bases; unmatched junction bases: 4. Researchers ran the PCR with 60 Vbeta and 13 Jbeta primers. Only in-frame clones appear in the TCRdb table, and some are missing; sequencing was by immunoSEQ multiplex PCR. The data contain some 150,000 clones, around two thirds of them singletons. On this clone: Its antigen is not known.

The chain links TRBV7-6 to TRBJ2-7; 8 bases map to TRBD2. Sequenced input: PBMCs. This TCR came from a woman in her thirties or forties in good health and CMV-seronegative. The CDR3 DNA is TGTGCCAGCAGCTTAGTGGCGGGGGGAACCTACGAGCAGTACTTC. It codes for CASSLVAGGTYEQYF.